This T cell receptor (beta chain) came from a study of T cell repertoires in cytomegalovirus infection. Study-level findings and limits: Public TCR beta family frequency separated CMV-and-HLA carriers, including in an independent cohort.

As to this clonotype: The antigen remains undetermined.

Germline V gene data show CDR1 as SGHNT and CDR2 as YENEEA. With 5 bases removed from V and 5 bases from J, the gap between germline ends came to 6 bases. The CDR3 runs 12 residues. TCRdb reanalysed the reads using MiXCR and keeps one entry per CDR3 protein. This sample has fewer than 850,000 distinct CDR3 sequences, with about 27% found just once. Sequencing used cultured CD8+ T cells from PBMCs, obtained from culture after CMV antigen stimulation. The chain joins TRBV11-3 to TRBJ2-2; D is uncertain. The clonotype comes from a human donor in good health (CMV status not recorded). Some clones in this sample may be carry-over from other donors' samples. CDR3 amino acids: CASSTSTGELFF. CDR3 nucleotides: TGTGCCAGCAGCACCTCAACCGGGGAGCTGTTTTTT.